Below, 20 T cell receptor beta chains from the same sample are listed, as sequenced in a study of cytomegalovirus exposure and HLA in healthy donors (dated by TCRdb to 2015 to 2018). Library prep was done by the immunoSEQ multiplex PCR assay. For the multiplex PCR, a mixture combining 60 forward primers for TCR Vbeta segments and 13 reverse primers for TCR Jbeta segments was used. TCRdb retrieved this table from immuneACCESS and kept in-frame rearrangements only. Not all clones are present; in checked studies, unresolved V genes account for under half, and no reason is known for the remainder. For this sample the table gives nearly 200,000 clones, of which around 79% were detected only once. Approximately 0.4% of the sample is held by the ten biggest clonotypes. Sequencing input: PBMCs. The source of these receptors is a male donor in good health and CMV-seropositive.

This chain links TRBV4-2 with TRBJ2-1; D may be TRBD2 (5 bases). This CDR3 spans 18 amino acids. Trimming cost V 4 bases and J 0 bases, with 19 bases left between them. Germline lookup yields CDR1 LGHNA and CDR2 YNFKEQ. For the CDR3, the DNA is TGTGCCAGCAGCCGCCCCCAAGGAGGAAGGCTCTCCTACAATGAGCAGTTCTTC. Translated: CASSRPQGGRLSYNEQFF.

The chain uses TRBV19 and TRBJ1-2; 8 nucleotides agree with TRBD1. Looked up from germline, CDR1 is LNHDA and CDR2 is SQIVND (reference sequence). V gave up 5 bases and J gave up 7 bases; unmatched junction bases: 12. CDR3 length: 15 residues. CDR3 nucleotide sequence: TGTGCCAGTAGTCCTGGGGACAGGTTAAGGAGTGGCTACACCTTC. Translation: CASSPGDRLRSGYTF.

This clone was found a few times. The chain links TRBV6-5 to TRBJ1-2; D not certain. Trimming took off 0 bases at V and 6 bases at J, with 11 bases between the two ends. The CDR3 has 14 amino acids. Germline lookup yields CDR1 MNHEY and CDR2 SVGAGI. The CDR3 is CASSYSGRDDGYTF. CDR3 coding DNA: TGTGCCAGCAGTTACTCTGGGAGAGATGATGGCTACACCTTC.

The gene calls are TRBV19 and TRBJ2-2; D not resolved. Germline lookup yields CDR1 LNHDA and CDR2 SQIVND (reference sequence). V lost 3 bases and J lost 6, with 11 bases in between. The CDR3 length is 14 residues. Here the CDR3 reads CASSISSVAGELFF. CDR3 sequence (DNA): TGTGCCAGTAGTATCTCATCGGTGGCCGGGGAGCTGTTTTTT.

The V gene is TRBV10-3, the J gene TRBJ1-2; the D gene is possibly TRBD1 (6 bases). V lost 7 bases and J lost 6, with 15 bases in between. The CDR3 loop spans 13 amino acids. Germline CDR1 and CDR2: ENHRY and SYGVKD. The CDR3 sequence: CAINANPGDGYTF. The CDR3, as DNA: TGTGCCATCAATGCAAATCCAGGGGATGGCTACACCTTC.

The CDR3 loop is CASSVAQGGYTF. The DNA of the CDR3 is TGTGCCAGCAGCGTGGCACAGGGAGGCTACACCTTC. This sequence joins TRBV9 and TRBJ1-2; tentative D call: TRBD1 (6 bases). In germline, CDR1 is SGDLS, CDR2 YYNGEE. CDR3 size: 12 residues. V was trimmed by 2 bases and J by 8 bases, leaving 10 bases between them.

Written as DNA, the CDR3 is TGTGCCAGCAGTGCGGACAGACTAAATCAGCCCCAGCATTTT. Amino acid sequence: CASSADRLNQPQHF. V and J are TRBV6-1 and TRBJ1-5; possible D gene TRBD1, 6 bases. The CDR3 contains 14 residues. Per germline, CDR1 MNHNS and CDR2 SASEGT. The V gene lost 4 bases and the J gene lost 4 bases, with 11 bases spanning the gap.

The chain recombines TRBV7-2 with TRBJ1-5, with 10 nucleotides matching TRBD1. The germline V gene has CDR1 SGHTA and CDR2 FQGNSA. Losses at the gene ends were 3 bases for V and 7 bases for J; bases not matched to a gene: 9. The CDR3 spans 16 residues. The CDR3 coding sequence is TGTGCCAGCAGCTTTACCGGGACAGGGGATGGACAGCCCCAGCATTTT. Translated, it gives CASSFTGTGDGQPQHF.

This clone was detected only a few times. The rearrangement uses TRBV7-3 and TRBJ2-7; perhaps TRBD1 as D (6 bases). Germline V gives CDR1 SGHTA, CDR2 FQGTGA. The CDR3 loop spans 14 amino acids. The V end was cut by 0 bases, the J end by 2 bases, with 8 bases between. In DNA form, the CDR3 reads TGTGCCAGCAGCTTAACTTCAGGGGCCTACGAGCAGTACTTC. It codes for CASSLTSGAYEQYF.

This clone has just one count. V usage is TRBV25-1 and J usage is TRBJ2-5; TRBD2 aligns across 8 bases. J lost 13 bases, V lost 4 bases, and 5 bases had no gene match. The CDR3 sequence is 11 residues long. The germline V gene has CDR1 MGHDK and CDR2 SYGVNS. The CDR3 DNA follows: TGTGCCAGCAGTGGAATAGCGGGACTGTACTTC. Amino acids: CASSGIAGLYF.

CDR3 loop: CASSQPTDGYTF. The CDR3, as DNA: TGCGCCAGCAGCCAACCGACAGATGGCTACACCTTC. The chain recombines TRBV4-1 with TRBJ1-2; D is possibly TRBD1 (5 bases). Per germline, CDR1 MGHRA and CDR2 YSYEKL. With 2 bases removed from V and 6 bases from J, the gap between germline ends came to 7 bases. This CDR3 contains 12 residues.

This chain uses TRBV27 with TRBJ1-5, with no clear D. The CDR3 length is 14 residues. Trimming left V 5 bases short and J 2 bases short, with 10 bases between. CDR1 and CDR2 from the germline V gene are MNHEY and SMNVEV (reference sequence). CDR3 coding DNA: TGTGCCAGCAGTCCCCCCGGGGGCAATCAGCCCCAGCATTTT. This gives the protein CASSPPGGNQPQHF.

CDR3 sequence (DNA): TGTGCCAGCAGCTTGGACAGGTCTAATGAAAAACTGTTTTTT. Protein sequence: CASSLDRSNEKLFF. V is TRBV5-6 and J is TRBJ1-4; D possibly corresponds to TRBD1 (5 bases). Germline V lookup: CDR1 SGHDT, CDR2 YYEEEE. The CDR3 runs 14 residues. V shed 0 bases and J shed 3 bases, with 6 bases lying between them.

V usage is TRBV7-9 and J usage is TRBJ1-5, with TRBD1 identical over 8 bases. Germline V gene lookup returns CDR1 SEHNR and CDR2 FQNEAQ (reference sequence). The CDR3 is 14 residues long. With V trimmed by 5 bases and J by 9 bases, 9 bases remained unmatched. CDR3 loop: CASSIDRGKGPQHF. The DNA of the CDR3 is TGTGCCAGCAGCATAGACAGGGGAAAGGGGCCCCAGCATTTT.

The sample holds a few counts of this clone. The J gene is TRBJ1-1, the V gene TRBV19, with D possibly TRBD1 on 6 matching bases. The CDR3 is 15 amino acids. V shed 6 bases and J shed 1 base, with 15 bases lying between them. Germline CDR1 is LNHDA and CDR2 is SQIVND (reference sequence). The CDR3 is CASSGIGGANTEAFF. DNA of the CDR3: TGTGCCAGTAGCGGAATCGGGGGGGCGAACACTGAAGCTTTCTTT.

This sequence joins TRBV7-2 and TRBJ2-1; D unresolved. Germline V gene sequence: CDR1 SGHTA, CDR2 FQGNSA. CDR3 length: 13 residues. V lost 2 bases to trimming and J lost 12 bases, with 14 bases between them. CDR3 amino acids: CASSLHGEARQFF. DNA of the CDR3: TGTGCCAGCAGCTTACATGGCGAGGCCCGGCAGTTCTTC.

The rearrangement links TRBV5-1 to TRBJ2-2, with D perhaps TRBD1 (5 bases). Trimming took off 4 bases at V and 6 bases at J, with 13 bases between the two ends. Germline V lookup: CDR1 SGHRS, CDR2 YFSETQ. The CDR3 has 14 amino acids. The CDR3 loop reads CASSGSYRSGELFF. CDR3 DNA: TGCGCCAGCAGCGGCTCCTACAGGTCCGGGGAGCTGTTTTTT.

The chain is built from TRBV5-1 and TRBJ2-3; no definite D call. The CDR3 loop spans 15 amino acids. Germline lookup yields CDR1 SGHRS and CDR2 YFSETQ. The V gene lost 0 bases and the J gene lost 2 bases, with 10 bases spanning the gap. CDR3 coding DNA: TGCGCCAGCAGCTTGGGCCCGGTCTCCACAGATACGCAGTATTTT. The encoded protein is CASSLGPVSTDTQYF.

This clone has just a few counts. In DNA form, the CDR3 reads TGTGCCAGCAGTGTCTTCTACGAGCAGTACTTC. As protein: CASSVFYEQYF. The V and J genes are TRBV2 and TRBJ2-7; no clear D gene. The CDR3 extends over 11 amino acids. Trimming took 4 bases from V and 3 from J, leaving 4 bases between them. Germline V CDR1 and CDR2: SNHLY, FYNNEI.

This sequence joins TRBV27 and TRBJ1-1, with a weak D call TRBD1 (6 bases). Germline V CDR1 and CDR2: MNHEY, SMNVEV (reference sequence). The CDR3 extends over 13 amino acids. V was shortened by 3 bases and J by 6 bases, with 11 bases between the two germline ends. The CDR3 nucleotides are TGTGCCAGCAGTTTGCAGGGGAGTCCTGAAGCTTTCTTT. Translated, it gives CASSLQGSPEAFF.